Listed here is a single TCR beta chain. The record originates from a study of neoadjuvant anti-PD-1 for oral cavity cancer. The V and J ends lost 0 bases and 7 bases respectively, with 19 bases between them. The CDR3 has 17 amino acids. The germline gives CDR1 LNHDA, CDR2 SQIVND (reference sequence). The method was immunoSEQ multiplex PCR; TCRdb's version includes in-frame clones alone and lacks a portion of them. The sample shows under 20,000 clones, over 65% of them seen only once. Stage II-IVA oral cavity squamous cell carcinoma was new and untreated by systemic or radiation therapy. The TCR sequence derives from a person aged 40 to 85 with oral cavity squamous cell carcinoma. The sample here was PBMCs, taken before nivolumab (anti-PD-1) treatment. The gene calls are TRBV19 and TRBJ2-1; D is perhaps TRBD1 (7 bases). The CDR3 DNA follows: TGTGCCAGTAGTATAGATCCGGAGGGGGCCCAGCGGAATGAGCAGTTCTTC. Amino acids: CASSIDPEGAQRNEQFF.